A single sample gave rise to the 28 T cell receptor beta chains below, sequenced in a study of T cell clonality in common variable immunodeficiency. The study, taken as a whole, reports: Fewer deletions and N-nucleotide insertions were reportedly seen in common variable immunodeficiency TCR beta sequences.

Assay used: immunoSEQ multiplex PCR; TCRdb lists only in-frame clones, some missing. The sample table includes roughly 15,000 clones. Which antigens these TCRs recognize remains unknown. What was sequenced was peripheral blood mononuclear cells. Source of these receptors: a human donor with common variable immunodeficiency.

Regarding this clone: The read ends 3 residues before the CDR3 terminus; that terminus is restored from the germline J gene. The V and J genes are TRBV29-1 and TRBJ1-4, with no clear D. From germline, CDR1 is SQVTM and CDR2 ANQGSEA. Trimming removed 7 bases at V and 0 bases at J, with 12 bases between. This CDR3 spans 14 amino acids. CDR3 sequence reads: CSALGGATNEKLFF. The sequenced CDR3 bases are TGCAGCGCCTTGGGCGGGGCAACTAATGAAAAA.

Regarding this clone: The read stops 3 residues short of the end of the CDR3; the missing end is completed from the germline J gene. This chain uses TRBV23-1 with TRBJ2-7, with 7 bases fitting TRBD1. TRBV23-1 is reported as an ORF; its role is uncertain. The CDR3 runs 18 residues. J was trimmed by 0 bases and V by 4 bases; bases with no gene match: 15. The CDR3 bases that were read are TGCGCCAGCAGTCTGACCGGAACGGGACAGAGGGTCTCCTACGAG. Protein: CASSLTGTGQRVSYE. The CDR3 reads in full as CASSLTGTGQRVSYEQYF.

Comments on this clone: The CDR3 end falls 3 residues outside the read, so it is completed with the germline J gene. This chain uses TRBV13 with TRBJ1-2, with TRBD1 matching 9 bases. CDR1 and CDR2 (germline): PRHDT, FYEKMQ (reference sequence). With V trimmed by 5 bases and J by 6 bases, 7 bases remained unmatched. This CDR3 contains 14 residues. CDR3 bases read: TGTGCCAGCAGCGCACCGGGACAGGGAAATGGC. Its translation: CASSAPGQGNG. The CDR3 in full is CASSAPGQGNGYTF. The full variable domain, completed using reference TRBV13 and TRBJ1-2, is AAGVIQSPRHLIKEKRETATLKCYPIPRHDTVYWYQQGPGQDPQFLISFYEKMQSDKGSIPDRFSAQQFSDYHSELNMSSLELGDSALYFCASSAPGQGNGYTFGSGTRLTVV.

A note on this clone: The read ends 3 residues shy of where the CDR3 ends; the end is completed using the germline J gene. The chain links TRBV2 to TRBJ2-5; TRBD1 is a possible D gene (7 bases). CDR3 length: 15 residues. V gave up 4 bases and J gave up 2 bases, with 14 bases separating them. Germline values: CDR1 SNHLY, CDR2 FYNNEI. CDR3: CASSVGGDRQETQYF. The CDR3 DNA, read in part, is TGTGCCAGCAGTGTCGGCGGGGACAGACAAGAGACC.

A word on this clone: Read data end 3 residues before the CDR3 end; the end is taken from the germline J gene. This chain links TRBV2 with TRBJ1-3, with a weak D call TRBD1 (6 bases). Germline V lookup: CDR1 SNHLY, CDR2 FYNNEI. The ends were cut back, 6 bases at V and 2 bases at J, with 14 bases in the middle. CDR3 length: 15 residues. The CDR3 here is CASRNREQPGNTIYF. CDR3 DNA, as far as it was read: TGTGCCAGCAGAAACAGGGAGCAGCCTGGAAACACC.

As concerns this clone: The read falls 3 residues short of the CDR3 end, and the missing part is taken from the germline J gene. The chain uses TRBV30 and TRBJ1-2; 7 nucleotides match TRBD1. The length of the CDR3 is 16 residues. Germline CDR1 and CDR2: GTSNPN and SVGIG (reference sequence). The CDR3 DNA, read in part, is TGTGCCTGGAGTGTCGGGCGTGCGGGGACAGATAGCGGC. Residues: CAWSVGRAGTDSG. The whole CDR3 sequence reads CAWSVGRAGTDSGYTF.

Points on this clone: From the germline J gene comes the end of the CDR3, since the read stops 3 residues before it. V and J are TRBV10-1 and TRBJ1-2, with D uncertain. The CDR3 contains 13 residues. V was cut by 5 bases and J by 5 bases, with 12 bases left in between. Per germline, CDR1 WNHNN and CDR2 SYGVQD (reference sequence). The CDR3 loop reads CASSPGGSYGYTF. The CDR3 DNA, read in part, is TGCGCCAGCAGTCCGGGCGGGAGTTATGGC.

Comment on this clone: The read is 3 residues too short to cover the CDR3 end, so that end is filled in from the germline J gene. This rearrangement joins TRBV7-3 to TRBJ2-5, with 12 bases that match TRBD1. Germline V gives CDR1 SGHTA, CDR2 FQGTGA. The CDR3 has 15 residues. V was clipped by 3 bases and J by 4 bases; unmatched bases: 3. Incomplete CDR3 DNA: TGTGCCAGCAGCTTCGGGACAGGGGGCGCAGAGACC. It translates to CASSFGTGGAET. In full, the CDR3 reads CASSFGTGGAETQYF.

CDR3 amino acids: CSASDRGNEQYF. The CDR3 bases that were read are TGCAGTGCCTCGGACAGGGGAAACGAG. The chain combines TRBV20-1 with TRBJ2-7; TRBD1 matches at 9 bases. The missing CDR3 end, 3 residues past where the read stops, is filled in from the germline J gene. CDR3 length: 12 residues. Trimming removed 6 bases from V and 5 bases from J; junction bases left unmatched: 5. CDR1 and CDR2 from the germline V gene are DFQATT and SNEGSKA (reference sequence).

The DNA read from the CDR3 is TGTGCCAGTAGTCTTTCGAGGACAGGGGGCCTCGGC. Residues: CASSLSRTGGLG. In full, the CDR3 is CASSLSRTGGLGYTF. J is TRBJ1-2 and V is TRBV19; 11 bases agree with TRBD1. The read gets to within 3 residues of the CDR3 end, and the germline J gene fills in the rest. CDR1 is LNHDA, CDR2 SQIVND, per germline (reference sequence). The CDR3 loop spans 15 amino acids.

The CDR3 DNA, read in part, is TGCAGTGTGGGCGAACTAGCGGGGAATGAG. Translated: CSVGELAGNE. The entire CDR3 is CSVGELAGNEQFF. V and J are TRBV20-1 and TRBJ2-1; TRBD2 agrees at 10 bases. The read stops 3 residues short of the end of the CDR3; the missing end is completed from the germline J gene. Per germline, CDR1 DFQATT and CDR2 SNEGSKA (reference sequence). This CDR3 is built from 13 residues. Trimming removed 7 bases from V and 7 bases from J; junction bases left unmatched: 7.

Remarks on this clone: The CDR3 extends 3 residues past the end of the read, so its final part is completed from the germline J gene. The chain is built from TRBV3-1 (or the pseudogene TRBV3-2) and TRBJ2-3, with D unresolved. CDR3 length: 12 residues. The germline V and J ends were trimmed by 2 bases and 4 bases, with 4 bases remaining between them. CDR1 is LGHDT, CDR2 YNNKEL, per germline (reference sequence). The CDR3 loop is CASSQYSDTQYF. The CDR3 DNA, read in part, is TGTGCCAGCAGCCAATACTCAGATACG.

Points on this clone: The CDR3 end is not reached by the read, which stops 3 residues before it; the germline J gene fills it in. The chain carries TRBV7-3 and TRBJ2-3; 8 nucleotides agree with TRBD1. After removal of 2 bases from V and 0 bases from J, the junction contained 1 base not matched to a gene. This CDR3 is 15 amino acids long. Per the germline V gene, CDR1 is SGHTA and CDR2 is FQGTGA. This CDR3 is CASSLQGASTDTQYF. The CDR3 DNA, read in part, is TGTGCCAGCAGCTTACAGGGGGCGAGCACAGATACG.

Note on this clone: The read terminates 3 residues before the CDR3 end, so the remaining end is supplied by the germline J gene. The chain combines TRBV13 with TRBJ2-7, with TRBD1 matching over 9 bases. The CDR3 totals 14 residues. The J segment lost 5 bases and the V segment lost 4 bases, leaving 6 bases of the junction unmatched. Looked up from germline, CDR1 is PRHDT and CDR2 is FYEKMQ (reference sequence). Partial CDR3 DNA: TGTGCCAGCAGCTCCGGGACAGGGTTCGACGAG. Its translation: CASSSGTGFDE. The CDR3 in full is CASSSGTGFDEQYF. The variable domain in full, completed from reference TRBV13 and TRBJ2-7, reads AAGVIQSPRHLIKEKRETATLKCYPIPRHDTVYWYQQGPGQDPQFLISFYEKMQSDKGSIPDRFSAQQFSDYHSELNMSSLELGDSALYFCASSSGTGFDEQYFGPGTRLTVT.

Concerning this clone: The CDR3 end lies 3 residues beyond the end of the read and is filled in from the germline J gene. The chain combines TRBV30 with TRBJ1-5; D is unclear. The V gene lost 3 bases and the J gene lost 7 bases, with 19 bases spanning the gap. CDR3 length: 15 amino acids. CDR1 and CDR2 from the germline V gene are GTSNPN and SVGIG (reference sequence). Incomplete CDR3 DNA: TGTGCCTGGAGCGCCTCTTACTACGTCGGACAGCCC. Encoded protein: CAWSASYYVGQP. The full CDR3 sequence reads CAWSASYYVGQPQHF.

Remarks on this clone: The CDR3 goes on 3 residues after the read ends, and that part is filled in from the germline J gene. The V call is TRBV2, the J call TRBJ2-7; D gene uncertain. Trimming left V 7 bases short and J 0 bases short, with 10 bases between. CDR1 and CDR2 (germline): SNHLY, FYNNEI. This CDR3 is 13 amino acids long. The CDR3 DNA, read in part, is TGTGCCAGCAAACCCGACTCCTCCTACGAG. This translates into CASKPDSSYE. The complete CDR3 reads CASKPDSSYEQYF.

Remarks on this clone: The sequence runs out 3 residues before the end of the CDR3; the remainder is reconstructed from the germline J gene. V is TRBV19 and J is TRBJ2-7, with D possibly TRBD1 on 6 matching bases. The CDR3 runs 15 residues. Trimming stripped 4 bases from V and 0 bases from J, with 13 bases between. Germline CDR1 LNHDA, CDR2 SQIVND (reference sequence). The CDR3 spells CASSTPGHSSYEQYF. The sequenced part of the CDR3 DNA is TGTGCCAGTAGTACGCCGGGACATTCCTCCTACGAG.

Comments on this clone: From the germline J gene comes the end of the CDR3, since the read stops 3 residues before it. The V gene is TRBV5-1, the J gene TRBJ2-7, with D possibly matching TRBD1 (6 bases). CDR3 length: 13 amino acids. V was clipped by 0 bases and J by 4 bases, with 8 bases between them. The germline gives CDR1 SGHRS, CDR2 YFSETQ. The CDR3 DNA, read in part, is TGCGCCAGCAGCTTGGGACAGGTGTACGAG. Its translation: CASSLGQVYE. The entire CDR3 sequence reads CASSLGQVYEQYF.

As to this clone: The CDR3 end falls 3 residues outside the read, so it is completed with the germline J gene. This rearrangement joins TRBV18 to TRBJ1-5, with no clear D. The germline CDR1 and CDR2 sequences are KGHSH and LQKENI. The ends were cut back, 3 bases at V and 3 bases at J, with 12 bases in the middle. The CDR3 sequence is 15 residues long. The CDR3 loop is CASSPVQTFNQPQHF. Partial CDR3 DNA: TGTGCCAGCTCACCGGTACAGACATTCAATCAGCCC.

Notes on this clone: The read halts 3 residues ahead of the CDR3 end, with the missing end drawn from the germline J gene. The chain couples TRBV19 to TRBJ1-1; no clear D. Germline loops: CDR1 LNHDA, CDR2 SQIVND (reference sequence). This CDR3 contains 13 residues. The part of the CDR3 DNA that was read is TGTGCCAGTAGTATCGGTCTGGCCAGGGAA. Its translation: CASSIGLARE. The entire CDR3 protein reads CASSIGLAREAFF.

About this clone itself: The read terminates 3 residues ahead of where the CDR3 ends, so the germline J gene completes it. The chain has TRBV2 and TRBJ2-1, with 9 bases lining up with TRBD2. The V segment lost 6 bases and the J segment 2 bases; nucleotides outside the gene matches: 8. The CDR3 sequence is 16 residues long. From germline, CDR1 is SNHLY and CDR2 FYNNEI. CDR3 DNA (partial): TGTGCCAGCAGGGACCGTAGCGGGGGTACCTACAATGAG. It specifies CASRDRSGGTYNE. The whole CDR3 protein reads CASRDRSGGTYNEQFF.

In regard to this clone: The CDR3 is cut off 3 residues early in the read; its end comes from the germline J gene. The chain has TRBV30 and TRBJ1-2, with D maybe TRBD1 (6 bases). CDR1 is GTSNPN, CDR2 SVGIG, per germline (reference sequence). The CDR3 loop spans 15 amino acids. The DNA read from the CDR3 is TGTGCCTGGAGCCAGACAGGCTACCTTATATCAGGC. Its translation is CAWSQTGYLISG. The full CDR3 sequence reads CAWSQTGYLISGYTF.

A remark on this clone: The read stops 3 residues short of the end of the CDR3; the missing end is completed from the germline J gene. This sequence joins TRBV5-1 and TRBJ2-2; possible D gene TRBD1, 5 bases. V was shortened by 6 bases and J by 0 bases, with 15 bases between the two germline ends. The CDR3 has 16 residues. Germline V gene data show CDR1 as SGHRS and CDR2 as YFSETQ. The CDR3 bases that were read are TGCGCCAGCACGCCATCCGGCAGGGCGAACACCGGGGAG. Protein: CASTPSGRANTGE. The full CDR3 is CASTPSGRANTGELFF.

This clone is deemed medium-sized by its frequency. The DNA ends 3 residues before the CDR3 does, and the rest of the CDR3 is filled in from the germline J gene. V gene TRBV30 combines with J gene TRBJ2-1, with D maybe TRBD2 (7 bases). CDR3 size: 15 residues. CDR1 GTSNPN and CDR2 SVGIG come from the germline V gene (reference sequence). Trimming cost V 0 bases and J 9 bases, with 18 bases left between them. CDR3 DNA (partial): TGTGCCTGGAGTGTACGCGGCGGGGGCGGGTTTGAG. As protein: CAWSVRGGGGFE. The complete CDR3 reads CAWSVRGGGGFEQFF.

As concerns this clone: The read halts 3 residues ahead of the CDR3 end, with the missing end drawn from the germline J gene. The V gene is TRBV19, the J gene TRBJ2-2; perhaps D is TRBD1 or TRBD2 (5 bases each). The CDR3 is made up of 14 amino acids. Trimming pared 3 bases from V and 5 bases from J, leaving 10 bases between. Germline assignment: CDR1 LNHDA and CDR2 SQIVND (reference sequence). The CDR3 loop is CASSMERGTGELFF. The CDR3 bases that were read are TGTGCCAGTAGTATGGAGAGGGGAACCGGGGAG.

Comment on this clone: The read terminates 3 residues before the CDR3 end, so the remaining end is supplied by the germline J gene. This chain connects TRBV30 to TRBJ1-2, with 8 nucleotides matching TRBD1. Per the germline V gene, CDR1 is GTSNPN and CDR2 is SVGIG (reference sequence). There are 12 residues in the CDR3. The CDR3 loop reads CAWSRGQEPYTF. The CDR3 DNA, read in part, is TGTGCCTGGAGTCGGGGACAGGAACCC.

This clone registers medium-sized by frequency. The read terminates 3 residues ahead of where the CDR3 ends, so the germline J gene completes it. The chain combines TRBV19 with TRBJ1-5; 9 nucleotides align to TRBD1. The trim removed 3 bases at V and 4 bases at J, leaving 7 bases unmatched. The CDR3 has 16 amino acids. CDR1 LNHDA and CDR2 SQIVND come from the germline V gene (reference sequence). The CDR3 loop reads CASSIGTGRANQPQHF. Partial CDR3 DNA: TGTGCCAGTAGTATCGGGACAGGGAGGGCAAATCAGCCC.

Partial CDR3 DNA: TGCAGTCAGAGGGGGCGGAGTACCGACGGCCCCTCTTACAATGAG. This gives the protein CSQRGRSTDGPSYNE. The CDR3 in full is CSQRGRSTDGPSYNEQFF. This chain joins TRBV20-1 and TRBJ2-1; 7 positions match TRBD1. The read ends 3 residues before the CDR3 terminus; that terminus is restored from the germline J gene. In germline, CDR1 is DFQATT, CDR2 SNEGSKA (reference sequence). CDR3 length: 18 residues. Trimming removed 8 bases from V and 4 bases from J; junction bases left unmatched: 23.